This T cell receptor (beta chain) was recovered during a study of blood T cell repertoires in COVID-19. Germline V gives CDR1 MDHEN, CDR2 SYDVKM. Losses at the gene ends were 2 bases for V and 7 bases for J; bases not matched to a gene: 11. The CDR3 length is 17 residues. Per the study methods: Reference gene primer amplification yielded estimated nucleated cell counts. Clones were sequenced by immunoSEQ multiplex PCR, and TCRdb holds only the in-frame ones, with some missing. V and J calls and clone size come straight from that table; D and trimming were deduced from the DNA. Altogether tens of thousands of clones are present, around 87% being singletons, with the ten largest covering about 14%.

Sequenced material: peripheral blood. The rearrangement links TRBV28 to TRBJ2-7; 13 bases line up with TRBD2. The receptor's source is a human donor in a cohort sampled during active COVID-19. CDR3 sequence reads: CASSLKGWTSGRYEQYF. CDR3 DNA sequence: TGTGCCAGCAGTTTAAAGGGTTGGACTAGCGGGAGATATGAGCAGTACTTC.